This is a list of T cell receptor beta chains from one sample in a study of cytomegalovirus exposure and HLA in healthy donors. The assay was immunoSEQ multiplex PCR, and TCRdb's table has in-frame clones only and misses some. The repertoire holds approximately 170,000 clones, with 85% as singletons. Sequencing used PBMCs. Source of these receptors: a boy aged 2-15 years in good health and CMV-seronegative. Each CDR3 is given with its conserved first and last residue. Fields, in order: D gene, V gene, J gene, CDR3 length, clone size, CDR3 protein, CDR3 DNA. The D gene is left open where the match is weak. The size entry is marked missing in some rows and otherwise reads once, few, many or a size class.

-	TRBV11-2	TRBJ2-1	15	-	CASSLVVGAYNEQFF	TGTGCCAGCAGCCTAGTGGTGGGAGCCTACAATGAGCAGTTCTTC
-	TRBV19	TRBJ1-5	13	-	CASKSQDNQPQHF	TGTGCCAGTAAATCGCAGGACAATCAGCCCCAGCATTTT
-	TRBV30	TRBJ2-5	12	once	CAWGQGQETQYF	TGTGCCTGGGGGCAGGGGCAAGAGACCCAGTACTTC
-	TRBV10-3	TRBJ1-1	14	-	CAISDGGESTEAFF	TGTGCCATCAGTGACGGCGGGGAGAGCACTGAAGCTTTCTTT
-	TRBV19	TRBJ1-1	13	-	CASRGTGNTEAFF	TGTGCCTCACGGGGGACGGGGAACACTGAAGCTTTCTTT
-	TRBV19	TRBJ2-5	13	-	CASSIDLWETQYF	TGTGCCAGTAGTATAGATCTATGGGAGACCCAGTACTTC
TRBD2	TRBV30	TRBJ2-1	14	few	CAWSFGTSGSKQFF	TGTGCCTGGAGTTTCGGGACTAGCGGGAGTAAGCAGTTCTTC
-	TRBV4-1	TRBJ2-7	17	-	CASSQLDAGLAGGEQYF	TGCGCCAGCAGCCAGTTGGACGCCGGACTAGCAGGGGGCGAGCAGTACTTC
TRBD1	TRBV18	TRBJ1-3	15	-	CASSPGQGTINTIYF	TGTGCCAGCTCACCGGGACAGGGGACAATAAACACCATATATTTT
-	TRBV28	TRBJ1-4	14	-	CASSLGRGEEKLFF	TGTGCCAGCAGTTTGGGCAGGGGAGAGGAAAAACTGTTTTTT
TRBD2	TRBV7-6	TRBJ2-2	19	-	CASSFPRLAGVGLTGELFF	TGTGCCAGCAGCTTTCCCCGACTAGCGGGAGTGGGGCTCACCGGGGAGCTGTTTTTT
-	TRBV9	TRBJ2-1	15	-	CASSVGFGQRNEQFF	TGTGCCAGCAGCGTAGGCTTCGGACAGAGGAATGAGCAGTTCTTC
TRBD1	TRBV5-6	TRBJ2-5	14	-	CASSLGTGEETQYF	TGTGCCAGCAGCTTGGGGACAGGGGAAGAGACCCAGTACTTC
TRBD1	TRBV11-1	TRBJ2-7	16	-	CASSPPRDRGFGEQYF	TGTGCCAGCAGCCCGCCCCGGGACAGGGGGTTCGGCGAGCAGTACTTC
TRBD2	TRBV5-1	TRBJ2-3	14	-	CASSRDYRGGTQYF	TGCGCCAGCAGCAGGGACTACCGGGGGGGAACGCAGTATTTT
TRBD1	TRBV28	TRBJ1-1	16	once	CASSSRRQGDNTEAFF	TGTGCCAGCAGTTCCCGTCGACAGGGGGATAATACTGAAGCTTTCTTT
TRBD2	TRBV4-1	TRBJ2-7	16	-	CASSQERGLAGLEQYF	TGCGCCAGCAGCCAAGAACGGGGACTAGCGGGACTAGAGCAGTACTTC
TRBD1	TRBV5-6	TRBJ2-1	15	-	CASSLVAGGYEEQFF	TGTGCCAGCAGCTTGGTGGCAGGGGGCTACGAGGAGCAGTTCTTC
-	TRBV2	TRBJ1-5	13	-	CASSPIFNQPQHF	TGTGCCAGCAGTCCTATTTTCAATCAGCCCCAGCATTTT
-	TRBV28	TRBJ2-3	13	-	CASSARDSPPQYF	TGTGCCAGCAGTGCCCGGGACTCCCCACCGCAGTATTTT
-	TRBV5-1	TRBJ2-5	15	-	CASSLGGSYQETQYF	TGCGCCAGCAGCTTGGGAGGGTCCTACCAAGAGACCCAGTACTTC
-	TRBV28	TRBJ1-5	13	once	CASRLNQNQPQHF	TGTGCCAGCAGACTAAATCAGAATCAGCCCCAGCATTTT
-	TRBV6-5	TRBJ1-2	13	-	CASSPREGDGYTF	TGTGCCAGCAGTCCCAGGGAGGGGGATGGCTACACCTTC
TRBD1	TRBV19	TRBJ1-2	15	-	CASNRPGQGIAGYTF	TGTGCCAGTAATCGACCGGGACAGGGAATTGCTGGCTACACCTTC
-	TRBV7-9	TRBJ2-3	15	-	CASSRISGSHDTQYF	TGTGCCAGCAGCCGAATCAGCGGTTCACATGATACGCAGTATTTT
-	TRBV1	TRBJ1-1	13	-	CTSSKRAADEAFF	TGCACCAGCAGTAAGAGGGCCGCCGATGAAGCTTTCTTT
-	TRBV7-9	TRBJ1-1	13	few	CASSLQVNTEAFF	TGTGCCAGCAGTTTACAGGTGAACACTGAAGCTTTCTTT
-	TRBV6-6	TRBJ1-1	15	few	CASSLAGAGIPEAFF	TGTGCCAGCAGTCTGGCAGGGGCCGGGATCCCTGAAGCTTTCTTT
-	TRBV6-5	TRBJ2-1	15	-	CASSRGHQDYNEQFF	TGTGCCAGCAGCCGGGGACATCAAGACTACAATGAGCAGTTCTTC
TRBD2	TRBV9	TRBJ2-2	18	-	CASSVAASGGSVTGELFF	TGTGCCAGCAGCGTAGCAGCTAGCGGGGGAAGTGTCACCGGGGAGCTGTTTTTT
-	TRBV27	TRBJ2-3	15	-	CASSSKGRIGDTQYF	TGTGCCAGCAGTTCGAAGGGGCGAATTGGAGATACGCAGTATTTT
-	TRBV7-9	TRBJ2-7	13	-	CASSPTGRYEQYF	TGTGCCAGCAGCCCGACAGGTCGCTACGAGCAGTACTTC
TRBD1	TRBV4-2	TRBJ1-5	17	-	CASSQGSSRGRNQPQHF	TGTGCCAGCAGCCAAGGTAGTTCCAGGGGGCGGAATCAGCCCCAGCATTTT
TRBD1	TRBV19	TRBJ1-5	15	-	CASSQQGGSNQPQHF	TGTGCCAGTAGTCAACAGGGGGGTAGCAATCAGCCCCAGCATTTT
TRBD1	TRBV25-1	TRBJ2-1	13	-	CASQDRGFNEQFF	TGTGCCAGCCAGGACAGGGGGTTCAATGAGCAGTTCTTC
TRBD2	TRBV4-1	TRBJ2-1	16	-	CASSQEGSGGAVGKFF	TGCGCCAGCAGCCAAGAGGGAAGCGGGGGGGCCGTCGGGAAGTTCTTC
-	TRBV7-9	TRBJ2-6	18	-	CASSAPATGFPGANVLTF	TGTGCCAGCAGCGCCCCCGCGACAGGATTCCCTGGGGCCAACGTCCTGACTTTC
-	TRBV5-1	TRBJ2-1	13	-	CASSQLPGDEQFF	TGCGCCAGCAGCCAACTCCCAGGGGATGAGCAGTTCTTC
-	TRBV2	TRBJ2-4	11	-	CASRLDGGPVF	TGTGCCAGCAGGTTGGACGGGGGACCTGTTTTC
TRBD1	TRBV15	TRBJ1-5	15	-	CATSYGGQRNQPQHF	TGTGCCACCAGCTATGGGGGACAGCGTAATCAGCCCCAGCATTTT
-	TRBV4-1	TRBJ1-1	15	-	CASSQGGSQNTEAFF	TGCGCCAGCAGCCAAGGGGGCAGCCAGAACACTGAAGCTTTCTTT
-	TRBV27	TRBJ2-3	16	-	CASRRGRGLGTDTQYF	TGTGCCAGCAGGAGGGGGAGGGGTTTGGGCACAGATACGCAGTATTTT
TRBD2	TRBV28	TRBJ2-7	16	few	CASTQRSSGSSYEQYF	TGTGCCAGCACCCAAAGGTCCAGCGGGAGCTCCTACGAGCAGTACTTC
-	TRBV6-1	TRBJ1-2	13	-	CASSAGHLEGYTF	TGTGCCAGCAGTGCCGGACATCTGGAGGGCTACACCTTC
TRBD1	TRBV2	TRBJ1-4	13	-	CASRGQFNEKLFF	TGTGCCAGCAGGGGACAGTTCAATGAAAAACTGTTTTTT
TRBD2	TRBV4-2	TRBJ2-2	17	-	CASSQGLSSGKPGELFF	TGTGCCAGCAGCCAGGGGCTAAGTAGCGGGAAACCCGGGGAGCTGTTTTTT
-	TRBV5-4	TRBJ2-6	16	-	CASSNSPGSGANVLTF	TGTGCCAGCAGCAATTCACCGGGGTCTGGGGCCAACGTCCTGACTTTC
TRBD1	TRBV30	TRBJ1-2	11	-	CAWTGGSGYTF	TGTGCCTGGACAGGGGGCTCTGGCTACACCTTC
TRBD2	TRBV6-1	TRBJ2-1	13	-	CASSENGRGGSIF	TGTGCCAGCAGTGAAAACGGGCGGGGGGGCAGCATCTTC
-	TRBV21-1	TRBJ1-1	14	-	CALGEGQSYTEAFF	TGTGCCTTAGGGGAGGGGCAGTCATACACTGAAGCTTTCTTT